These 11 T cell receptor beta chains originate from one sample sequenced in a study of blood T cell repertoires in COVID-19. Data came from immunoSEQ multiplex PCR; TCRdb stores just in-frame clones and leaves some out. Among a few hundred thousand clones listed, almost 90% were seen once. The sample was peripheral blood. Receptor source: a woman aged 55-75 years with COVID-19, enrolled during active disease.

The rearrangement links TRBV6-5 to TRBJ1-2; 10 bases match TRBD1. This CDR3 spans 15 amino acids. V was pared by 6 bases and J by 3 bases, with 7 bases of the junction left unmatched. The germline CDR1 and CDR2 sequences are MNHEY and SVGAGI. The CDR3 region has the DNA TGTGCCAGCAGCCGGACAGGGGGACTGGACTATGGCTACACCTTC. This encodes CASSRTGGLDYGYTF.

Here the CDR3 DNA reads TGTGCAAGTCGCTCATACCTACCGGTCCCGAGCCTCTATGGCTACACCTTC. Its protein product is CASRSYLPVPSLYGYTF. The chain carries TRBV12-2 and TRBJ1-2. TRBV12-2 is flagged as a pseudogene. The CDR3 is made up of 17 amino acids.

The chain recombines TRBV7-2 with TRBJ1-3; the match to TRBD1 covers 8 bases. The CDR3 is 15 amino acids. Germline V gene sequence: CDR1 SGHTA, CDR2 FQGNSA. V was pared by 5 bases and J by 4 bases, with 7 bases of the junction left unmatched. CDR3 sequence: CASSPRTGRGNTIYF. CDR3 DNA: TGTGCCAGCAGCCCTAGGACAGGGCGGGGAAACACCATATATTTT. Together with reference TRBV7-2 and TRBJ1-3, the CDR3 gives the full variable domain: GAGVSQSPSNKVTEKGKDVELRCDPISGHTALYWYRQSLGQGLEFLIYFQGNSAPDKSGLPSDRFSAERTGGSVSTLTIQRTQQEDSAVYLCASSPRTGRGNTIYFGEGSWLTVV.

The V and J genes are TRBV2 and TRBJ2-2; tentative D call: TRBD1 (6 bases). Trimming pared 6 bases from V and 1 base from J, leaving 12 bases between. This CDR3 is 15 amino acids long. CDR1 SNHLY and CDR2 FYNNEI come from the germline V gene. CDR3 sequence reads: CASRPGQMNTGELFF. The DNA for the CDR3 is TGTGCCAGCAGACCGGGACAAATGAACACCGGGGAGCTGTTTTTT.

The chain is built from TRBV30 and TRBJ1-5; perhaps TRBD1 as D (5 bases). V gave up 3 bases and J gave up 3 bases, with 12 bases separating them. The CDR3 has 14 residues. The V gene's germline CDR1 is GTSNPN and CDR2 SVGIG (reference sequence). Here the CDR3 reads CAWSLGTSNQPQHF. In DNA form, the CDR3 reads TGTGCCTGGAGCTTAGGGACTTCCAATCAGCCCCAGCATTTT.

The chain is built from TRBV5-1 and TRBJ2-3; 8 bases fit TRBD2. The junction had 10 bases not matched to a gene; V was cut back by 6 bases and J by 1 base. The CDR3 runs 16 residues. Germline values: CDR1 SGHRS, CDR2 YFSETQ. For the CDR3, the DNA is TGCGCCAGCACCCGGGGGGGGCGAGGAGGCACAGATACGCAGTATTTT. It is translated as CASTRGGRGGTDTQYF.

The V call is TRBV11-3, the J call TRBJ1-2, with 9 bases that match TRBD1. This CDR3 has 14 residues. The germline gives CDR1 SGHNT, CDR2 YENEEA. The J segment lost 6 bases and the V segment lost 0 bases, leaving 2 bases of the junction unmatched. The DNA for the CDR3 is TGTGCCAGCAGCTTAGACGGACAGGGGAATGGCTACACCTTC. Protein: CASSLDGQGNGYTF. Combining the CDR3 with reference TRBV11-3 and TRBJ1-2 gives the whole variable domain EAGVVQSPRYKIIEKKQPVAFWCNPISGHNTLYWYLQNLGQGPELLIRYENEEAVDDSQLPKDRFSAERLKGVDSTLKIQPAELGDSAVYLCASSLDGQGNGYTFGSGTRLTVV.

The V and J genes are TRBV4-3 and TRBJ2-1; TRBD2 aligns across 9 bases. The CDR3 spans 15 residues. Germline V gene lookup returns CDR1 LGHNA and CDR2 YSLEER. V was clipped by 0 bases and J by 9 bases; unmatched bases: 6. CDR3 protein: CASSQDMAGGVEQFF. The CDR3 DNA follows: TGCGCCAGCAGCCAAGATATGGCGGGGGGGGTTGAGCAGTTCTTC.

Note on this clone: This specimen includes other DNA sequences encoding the same CDR3. V is TRBV11-2 and J is TRBJ1-4, with D maybe TRBD1 (5 bases). Per germline, CDR1 SGHAT and CDR2 FQNNGV. The length of the CDR3 is 13 residues. V lost 5 bases, J lost 5 bases, and 9 bases lay in between. The CDR3 nucleotides are TGTGCCAGCAGCCTCGGGGGGAATGAAAAACTGTTTTTT. Translation gives CASSLGGNEKLFF.

V and J are TRBV6-5 and TRBJ2-5; 8 bases map to TRBD2. Looked up from germline, CDR1 is MNHEY and CDR2 is SVGAGI. The J segment lost 5 bases and the V segment lost 4 bases, leaving 6 bases of the junction unmatched. The CDR3 has 14 residues. DNA for the CDR3: TGTGCCAGCAGTTTAGGACTAGCCGTGGAGACCCAGTACTTC. Amino acid sequence: CASSLGLAVETQYF.

This chain links TRBV5-6 with TRBJ1-2; tentatively, D is TRBD1 (5 bases). Between the trimmed V and J ends, which lost 1 base and 4 bases, there was a span of 8 bases. The CDR3 covers 13 residues. Germline loops: CDR1 SGHDT, CDR2 YYEEEE. Written as DNA, the CDR3 is TGTGCCAGCAGCTTGAGGGGCGGCTATGGCTACACCTTC. This gives the protein CASSLRGGYGYTF.